The 23 T cell receptor beta chains below all came from one sample that was sequenced in a study of blood T cell repertoires in COVID-19. Repertoires were generated with immunoSEQ multiplex PCR, while TCRdb's copy carries only in-frame clones and drops some. The sample has about 110,000 clones; almost 80% are singletons. Sequencing was carried out using peripheral blood. Source of these receptors: a woman aged 80 or older with active or convalescent COVID-19.

The chain uses TRBV4-3 and TRBJ2-1; 7 bases match TRBD2. CDR3 size: 18 residues. Trimming cost V 2 bases and J 0 bases; bases outside gene matches: 10. Germline lookup yields CDR1 LGHNA and CDR2 YSLEER. In nucleotides, the CDR3 is TGCGCCAGCAGCCAACCGAAGGGAGGGGAGAGCTCCTACAATGAGCAGTTCTTC. Protein: CASSQPKGGESSYNEQFF.

This clone appeared once. The chain links TRBV7-8 to TRBJ1-2; D is possibly TRBD1 (5 bases). The V gene lost 0 bases and the J gene lost 6 bases, with 11 bases spanning the gap. The V gene's germline CDR1 is SGHVS and CDR2 FQNEAQ. There are 14 residues in the CDR3. The CDR3: CASSLAGGMDGYTF. For the CDR3, the DNA is TGTGCCAGCAGCTTAGCGGGGGGGATGGATGGCTACACCTTC.

This clone has more than one count but fewer than ten. This chain joins TRBV18 and TRBJ1-1; 7 nucleotides line up with TRBD1. There are 12 residues in the CDR3. Trimming took 4 bases from V and 7 from J; bases not matched to a gene: 3. From germline, CDR1 is KGHSH and CDR2 LQKENI. The CDR3 loop is CASSQRDSEAFF. Here the CDR3 DNA reads TGTGCCAGCTCACAACGGGACAGTGAAGCTTTCTTT.

This chain connects TRBV10-3 to TRBJ2-7, with unresolved D. Germline values: CDR1 ENHRY, CDR2 SYGVKD. V was pared by 6 bases and J by 5 bases, with 8 bases between. The CDR3 length is 11 residues. Here the CDR3 reads CAIRLGHEQYF. CDR3 nucleotide sequence: TGTGCCATCAGGCTTGGCCACGAGCAGTACTTC.

The chain combines TRBV7-9 with TRBJ2-2; TRBD1 aligns across 9 bases. Per germline, CDR1 SEHNR and CDR2 FQNEAQ (reference sequence). The CDR3 runs 17 residues. V gave up 5 bases and J gave up 6 bases; unmatched junction bases: 13. CDR3 amino acids: CASSRQGGAMAPGELFF. In DNA form, the CDR3 reads TGTGCCAGCAGCCGACAGGGGGGGGCGATGGCCCCCGGGGAGCTGTTTTTT.

The chain combines TRBV2 with TRBJ2-3, with 10 bases fitting TRBD2. This CDR3 is 16 amino acids long. CDR1 is SNHLY, CDR2 FYNNEI, per germline. After removal of 3 bases from V and 4 bases from J, the junction contained 7 bases not matched to a gene. In DNA form, the CDR3 reads TGTGCCAGCAGTGAGCCTAGCGGGAGTTCGGCAGATACGCAGTATTTT. Its translation is CASSEPSGSSADTQYF.

The rearrangement uses TRBV27 and TRBJ2-3; maybe TRBD2 (5 bases). CDR1 is MNHEY and CDR2 is SMNVEV in the germline V gene (reference sequence). The V gene lost 5 bases and the J gene lost 0 bases, with 9 bases spanning the gap. CDR3 length: 14 amino acids. As DNA, the CDR3 is TGTGCCAGCAGTGCAGGAGGAAGCACAGATACGCAGTATTTT. Protein: CASSAGGSTDTQYF.

This clone is a singleton in its sample. The chain couples TRBV18 to TRBJ2-5, with D possibly being TRBD2 (6 bases). Germline loops: CDR1 KGHSH, CDR2 LQKENI. The germline V and J ends were trimmed by 5 bases and 3 bases, with 16 bases remaining between them. The CDR3 contains 15 residues. The CDR3 loop reads CASSTTREIEETQYF. Written as DNA, the CDR3 is TGTGCCAGCTCAACGACTAGGGAAATCGAAGAGACCCAGTACTTC.

The count of this clone is one. V is TRBV6-4 and J is TRBJ2-2; 8 nucleotides agree with TRBD1. The V gene's germline CDR1 is MRHNA and CDR2 SNTAGT. V lost 2 bases, J lost 8 bases, and 25 bases stayed unmatched. This CDR3 has 21 residues. The CDR3 here is CASSDPLWGQDFSLTIGELFF. The CDR3 nucleotides read TGTGCCAGCAGTGACCCCCTATGGGGACAGGACTTTTCCCTCACTATAGGGGAGCTGTTTTTT.

The V gene is TRBV6-2 or TRBV6-3, the J gene TRBJ1-4; D ambiguous. Trimming took off 2 bases at V and 7 bases at J, with 8 bases between the two ends. This CDR3 contains 13 residues. CDR1 and CDR2 (germline): MNHEY, SVGEGT. The CDR3 protein is CASSYNRPEKLFF. Here the CDR3 DNA reads TGTGCCAGCAGTTACAACAGACCTGAAAAACTGTTTTTT.

The V call is TRBV5-1, the J call TRBJ1-1; D is unresolved. Germline V CDR1 and CDR2: SGHRS, YFSETQ. V lost 3 bases, J lost 1 base, and 16 bases lay in between. The CDR3 runs to 16 residues. The CDR3, as DNA: TGCGCCAGCAGCTACCCAGGTCAGGCTACGAACACTGAAGCTTTCTTT. It yields the protein CASSYPGQATNTEAFF.

V is TRBV7-3 and J is TRBJ2-7; 10 bases align to TRBD2. The germline CDR1 and CDR2 sequences are SGHTA and FQGTGA. J was trimmed by 6 bases and V by 4 bases; bases with no gene match: 6. This CDR3 region has 14 residues. The CDR3 DNA reads as TGTGCCAGCAGCTACACTAGCGGGATGGGCGAGCAGTACTTC. Its translation: CASSYTSGMGEQYF.

V is TRBV9 and J is TRBJ2-5; 8 positions agree with TRBD1. CDR3 size: 13 residues. Germline V gene sequence: CDR1 SGDLS, CDR2 YYNGEE. The V segment lost 4 bases and the J segment 3 bases; nucleotides outside the gene matches: 2. This chain's CDR3 is CASSPDREETQYF. CDR3 sequence (DNA): TGTGCCAGCAGCCCGGACAGGGAAGAGACCCAGTACTTC.

In nucleotides, the CDR3 is TGTGCCAGCAGTTACTCGATACAGGATAATGAAGCTTTCTTT. This codes for CASSYSIQDNEAFF. The chain couples TRBV6-5 to TRBJ1-1; tentatively, D is TRBD1 (5 bases). This CDR3 is built from 14 residues. V gave up 0 bases and J gave up 7 bases, with 12 bases separating them. CDR1 is MNHEY and CDR2 is SVGAGI in the germline V gene.

The V gene is TRBV5-6, the J gene TRBJ1-1; possibly TRBD1 for D (6 bases). Trimming removed 4 bases at V and 10 bases at J, with 17 bases between. This CDR3 is 13 amino acids long. The germline gives CDR1 SGHDT, CDR2 YYEEEE. CDR3 loop: CASSVETGRGAFF. The CDR3 region has the DNA TGTGCCAGCAGCGTCGAAACGGGCAGGGGAGCTTTCTTT.

V usage is TRBV6-8 and J usage is TRBJ2-2, with 9 bases that match TRBD2. The J segment lost 1 base and the V segment lost 6 bases, leaving 15 bases of the junction unmatched. CDR1 is MNHGY and CDR2 is SAAAGT in the germline V gene. The CDR3 totals 19 residues. The CDR3 loop reads CASSHIEGAGGKNTGELFF. Here the CDR3 DNA reads TGTGCCAGCAGCCACATCGAGGGAGCGGGAGGCAAGAACACCGGGGAGCTGTTTTTT.

The V and J genes are TRBV28 and TRBJ2-5; 11 nucleotides match TRBD1. Germline values: CDR1 MDHEN, CDR2 SYDVKM. This CDR3 spans 15 amino acids. Unmatched junction bases numbered 6, after V lost 4 bases and J lost 5 bases. CDR3 residues: CASSSDRGQRETQYF. In DNA, the CDR3 is TGTGCCAGCAGTTCGGACAGGGGGCAACGGGAGACCCAGTACTTC.

The rearrangement uses TRBV2 and TRBJ2-1, with 10 nucleotides matching TRBD2. The junction had 4 bases not matched to a gene; V was cut back by 8 bases and J by 3 bases. The germline gives CDR1 SNHLY, CDR2 FYNNEI. This CDR3 region has 14 residues. The CDR3 sequence is CASSGTSVYNEQFF. The DNA of the CDR3 is TGTGCCAGCTCGGGGACTAGCGTCTACAATGAGCAGTTCTTC.

V usage is TRBV29-1 and J usage is TRBJ1-1, with a possible D match to TRBD1 (6 bases). Trimming cost V 1 base and J 4 bases, with 13 bases left between them. The CDR3 consists of 14 residues. Germline V gene data show CDR1 as SQVTM and CDR2 as ANQGSEA. CDR3 sequence: CSVEGSRGSTEAFF. CDR3 in DNA: TGCAGCGTTGAAGGGTCTAGGGGGAGCACTGAAGCTTTCTTT.

The V call is TRBV7-2, the J call TRBJ2-2; D perhaps matches TRBD1 (5 bases). The germline CDR1 and CDR2 sequences are SGHTA and FQGNSA. Trimming took off 1 base at V and 4 bases at J, with 13 bases between the two ends. CDR3 size: 16 residues. The CDR3 bases are TGTGCCAGCAGCTTAGTCGGCAGGGTGGGCACCGGGGAGCTGTTTTTT. Its translation: CASSLVGRVGTGELFF.

This clone has a handful of counts. This chain links TRBV4-1 with TRBJ1-2; a weak D match, TRBD1 (6 bases). V was trimmed by 0 bases and J by 8 bases, leaving 28 bases between them. The germline V gene encodes CDR1 MGHRA and CDR2 YSYEKL. The CDR3 loop spans 19 amino acids. CDR3 in DNA: TGCGCCAGCAGCCAAGACCTGGACAGAACTCTCGACCCCATTTTCGGCTACACCTTC. This encodes CASSQDLDRTLDPIFGYTF.

This chain links TRBV2 with TRBJ2-4, with D perhaps TRBD1 (7 bases). V was cut by 11 bases and J by 7 bases, with 15 bases left in between. Per germline, CDR1 SNHLY and CDR2 FYNNEI. CDR3 length: 12 amino acids. The CDR3, as DNA: TGTGCCGGCGGGACAGACTGGAACATTCAGTACTTC. Protein product: CAGGTDWNIQYF.

This chain joins TRBV6-6 and TRBJ1-2; D is unresolved. Germline CDR1 and CDR2: MNHNY and SVGAGI (reference sequence). Trimming pared 3 bases from V and 1 base from J, leaving 9 bases between. This CDR3 has 14 amino acids. The CDR3 nucleotides are TGTGCCAGCAGTTATGGGCAGAATAACTATGGCTACACCTTC. This sequence encodes CASSYGQNNYGYTF.